This TCR beta chain was profiled in a study of T cell changes during pregnancy in multiple sclerosis. The repertoire was sequenced with immunoSEQ multiplex PCR; TCRdb's copy has only in-frame clones and lacks some. The table records approximately 30,000 clones, 87% of them present only once. The sequenced sample was CD8+ T cells from peripheral blood mononuclear cells, obtained before pregnancy. The clonotype originates from a female donor with multiple sclerosis, enrolled in a pregnancy study.

CDR3 sequence: CASSDGGAGELFF. The CDR3 bases are TGTGCCAGTAGCGATGGGGGGGCCGGGGAGCTGTTTTTT. The chain uses TRBV19 and TRBJ2-2; 7 bases align to TRBD2. The ends lost 6 bases at V and 6 bases at J; junction bases unmatched: 4. Germline-derived CDR1 and CDR2 are LNHDA and SQIVND (reference sequence). This CDR3 contains 13 residues. The full variable domain, rest sourced from reference TRBV19 and TRBJ2-2, is DGGITQSPKYLFRKEGQNVTLSCEQNLNHDAMYWYRQDPGQGLRLIYYSQIVNDFQKGDIAEGYSVSREKKESFPLTVTSAQKNPTAFYLCASSDGGAGELFFGEGSRLTVL.